This note documents a single TCR beta chain sequence. The antigen is unknown. PCR was performed a second time for about 7 to 12 cycles using a sample-barcoded 5' primer and a J-beta primer mix. All samples gave at least 2.5 million CDR3-containing paired-end reads. Each CDR3 protein gets one entry after TCRdb re-called the 5' RACE reads with MiXCR. The sample has about 640,000 distinct CDR3 sequences; about 53% are singletons. This entry belongs to a study of blood T cells in healthy people across ages. PBMCs numbering at least 6.5 million were isolated per sample. Broader study findings: Estimated diversity across one million T cells was deemed an underestimate. Across the age range, TCR beta diversity per million T cells fell in a roughly linear way.

Deletions cut 5 bases from V and 2 bases from J, with 9 bases between. The CDR3 runs to 13 residues. Germline loops: CDR1 SGHTA, CDR2 FQGNSA. This receptor was obtained from a man aged 60 to 69 in good health. The chain links TRBV7-2 to TRBJ2-5, with D hard to call. The material sequenced was blood. CDR3 loop: CASSRSLQETQYF. The CDR3 DNA sequence: TGTGCCAGCAGCCGATCTCTACAAGAGACCCAGTACTTC.